A single sample is the source of the 16 T cell receptor beta chains below, sequenced in a study of T cell responses to AZD1222 COVID-19 vaccine. Sequencing used immunoSEQ multiplex PCR; TCRdb keeps in-frame clones, though not all of them. This table has 150,000 or so clones, 80% to 95% appearing once. Material: peripheral blood, obtained on day 0 of AZD1222 vaccination. Every receptor here comes from an adult in good health.

The rearrangement links TRBV28 to TRBJ1-2; D is ambiguous. Germline CDR1 reads MDHEN; CDR2 reads SYDVKM. CDR3 size: 14 residues. Trimming shortened V by 5 bases and J by 4 bases, and 14 bases separated the two germline ends. The CDR3 here is CASSPVAALYGYTF. The CDR3 coding sequence is TGTGCCAGCAGTCCCGTGGCAGCGCTCTATGGCTACACCTTC.

The V call is TRBV7-9, the J call TRBJ2-1, with 7 bases aligning to TRBD2. The CDR3 extends over 14 amino acids. V trimming: 6 bases; J trimming: 7 bases; junction bases outside the gene matches: 9. In germline, CDR1 is SEHNR, CDR2 FQNEAQ (reference sequence). CDR3 sequence reads: CASSPSAGANEQFF. CDR3 coding DNA: TGTGCCAGCAGTCCCAGCGCGGGAGCTAATGAGCAGTTCTTC.

This sequence joins TRBV5-1 and TRBJ1-6, with TRBD1 as a possible D gene (6 bases). The germline CDR1 and CDR2 sequences are SGHRS and YFSETQ. There are 16 residues in the CDR3. V shed 5 bases and J shed 9 bases, with 21 bases lying between them. The CDR3 DNA sequence: TGCGCCAGCAGTCTGACAGGTTTCCCCGGAACTTCACCCCTCCACTTT. This gives the protein CASSLTGFPGTSPLHF. The full variable domain, in which reference TRBV5-1 and TRBJ1-6 provide the parts outside the CDR3, is KAGVTQTPRYLIKTRGQQVTLSCSPISGHRSVSWYQQTPGQGLQFLFEYFSETQRNKGNFPGRFSGRQFSNSRSEMNVSTLELGDSALYLCASSLTGFPGTSPLHFGNGTRLTVT.

This clone was seen once. The chain has TRBV9 and TRBJ1-2; tentative D call: TRBD1 (5 bases). The CDR3 totals 16 residues. V was cut by 4 bases and J by 0 bases, with 16 bases left in between. Looked up from germline, CDR1 is SGDLS and CDR2 is YYNGEE. As DNA, the CDR3 is TGTGCCAGCAGCTCCCAGAGTTCGGGGGCTAACTATGGCTACACCTTC. It codes for CASSSQSSGANYGYTF.

The V gene is TRBV5-4, the J gene TRBJ2-2; the D is unclear. CDR1 SGHNT and CDR2 YYREEE come from the germline V gene (reference sequence). V was shortened by 2 bases and J by 9 bases, with 14 bases between the two germline ends. CDR3 size: 14 residues. CDR3 sequence: CASSLDPLARELFF. CDR3 nucleotides: TGTGCCAGCAGCTTAGACCCCCTTGCACGGGAGCTGTTTTTT.

The chain couples TRBV19 to TRBJ2-5, with unresolved D. The length of the CDR3 is 13 residues. Trimming left V 5 bases short and J 1 base short, with 8 bases between. The germline V gene encodes CDR1 LNHDA and CDR2 SQIVND (reference sequence). The CDR3 loop reads CASSPWTQETQYF. CDR3 coding DNA: TGTGCCAGTAGTCCCTGGACCCAAGAGACCCAGTACTTC.

The chain couples TRBV6-5 to TRBJ1-2; TRBD1 might be the D (5 bases). In germline, CDR1 is MNHEY, CDR2 SVGAGI. Deletions cut 4 bases from V and 0 bases from J, with 6 bases between. CDR3 length: 13 amino acids. Here the CDR3 reads CASSWGANYGYTF. The CDR3 coding sequence is TGTGCCAGCAGTTGGGGCGCTAACTATGGCTACACCTTC.

V and J are TRBV7-9 and TRBJ1-5; D perhaps matches TRBD1 (5 bases). V gave up 5 bases and J gave up 3 bases, with 11 bases separating them. This CDR3 has 14 amino acids. The V gene's germline CDR1 is SEHNR and CDR2 FQNEAQ (reference sequence). As DNA, the CDR3 is TGTGCCAGCAGCCGCCGGGGGATCAATCAGCCCCAGCATTTT. Amino acid sequence: CASSRRGINQPQHF. Full variable domain (outside the CDR3, taken from reference TRBV7-9 and TRBJ1-5): DTGVSQNPRHKITKRGQNVTFRCDPISEHNRLYWYRQTLGQGPEFLTYFQNEAQLEKSRLLSDRFSAERPKGSFSTLEIQRTEQGDSAMYLCASSRRGINQPQHFGDGTRLSIL.

The J gene is TRBJ1-1, the V gene TRBV7-8, with 9 nucleotides matching TRBD1. CDR1 is SGHVS and CDR2 is FQNEAQ in the germline V gene. This CDR3 is built from 15 residues. Unmatched junction bases numbered 5, after V lost 2 bases and J lost 4 bases. The CDR3 bases are TGTGCCAGCAGCTTACTCGGACAGGGGAGCACTGAAGCTTTCTTT. This translates into CASSLLGQGSTEAFF.

The chain employs TRBV15 and TRBJ1-6, with 7 bases that match TRBD1. This CDR3 is 17 amino acids long. J was trimmed by 7 bases and V by 1 base; bases with no gene match: 10. CDR1 LNHNV and CDR2 YYDKDF come from the germline V gene (reference sequence). The CDR3 bases are TGTGCCACCAGCAGAGGTGGTAGCACAGGGGTAAATTCACCCCTCCACTTT. Protein: CATSRGGSTGVNSPLHF. Based on the CDR3 plus reference TRBV15 and TRBJ1-6, the full variable domain is DAMVIQNPRYQVTQFGKPVTLSCSQTLNHNVMYWYQQKSSQAPKLLFHYYDKDFNNEADTPDNFQSRRPNTSFCFLDIRSPGLGDTAMYLCATSRGGSTGVNSPLHFGNGTRLTVT.

This clone has a single count. This chain joins TRBV29-1 and TRBJ1-2; D is unresolved. CDR1 is SQVTM, CDR2 ANQGSEA, per germline. The CDR3 has 10 amino acids. V lost 4 bases, J lost 4 bases, and 4 bases lay in between. DNA of the CDR3: TGCAGCGTTGGAGGCTATGGCTACACCTTC. Amino acid sequence: CSVGGYGYTF.

This sequence joins TRBV7-6 and TRBJ2-7; tentative D call: TRBD2 (6 bases). V was clipped by 0 bases and J by 0 bases, with 6 bases between them. This CDR3 has 14 residues. CDR1 and CDR2 from the germline V gene are SGHVS and FNYEAQ. Here the CDR3 reads CASSLAGGSYEQYF. As DNA, the CDR3 is TGTGCCAGCAGCTTAGCGGGGGGCTCCTACGAGCAGTACTTC. Full variable domain (outside the CDR3, taken from reference TRBV7-6 and TRBJ2-7): GAGVSQSPRYKVTKRGQDVALRCDPISGHVSLYWYRQALGQGPEFLTYFNYEAQQDKSGLPNDRFSAERPEGSISTLTIQRTEQRDSAMYRCASSLAGGSYEQYFGPGTRLTVT.

V usage is TRBV3-1 (or the pseudogene TRBV3-2) and J usage is TRBJ1-3; 7 bases are a match to TRBD1. CDR1 and CDR2 from the germline V gene are LGHDT and YNNKEL (reference sequence). Trimming at V came to 2 bases and at J to 0 bases, leaving 1 base not matched to a gene. CDR3 length: 15 amino acids. Here the CDR3 DNA reads TGTGCCAGCAGCCAAAAGGGGGCCTCTGGAAACACCATATATTTT. Protein: CASSQKGASGNTIYF.

The chain couples TRBV4-1 to TRBJ1-4; no definite D call. CDR3 length: 17 residues. The V and J ends lost 0 bases and 7 bases respectively, with 18 bases between them. Germline CDR1 and CDR2: MGHRA and YSYEKL. CDR3 protein: CASSQDGRLRGSEKLFF. The CDR3 DNA is TGCGCCAGCAGCCAAGATGGCCGGCTACGGGGTAGTGAAAAACTGTTTTTT.

The chain links TRBV3-1 (or the pseudogene TRBV3-2) to TRBJ1-2, with TRBD1 matching over 9 bases. The CDR3 contains 13 residues. V dropped 3 bases and J dropped 8; count of bases not matched to a gene: 4. Germline CDR1 LGHDT, CDR2 YNNKEL (reference sequence). The CDR3 DNA follows: TGTGCCAGCAGCCACCGGGACAGGGAAGGCTACACCTTC. It codes for CASSHRDREGYTF.

The genes are TRBV4-2 and TRBJ1-4; the match to TRBD1 covers 10 bases. CDR3 length: 16 amino acids. V lost 3 bases, J lost 7 bases, and 8 bases stayed unmatched. In germline, CDR1 is LGHNA, CDR2 YNFKEQ. CDR3 in DNA: TGTGCCAGCAGCCAGCTACAGGACAGGGGGAGTGAAAAACTGTTTTTT. The encoded protein is CASSQLQDRGSEKLFF.